Listed here are 14 T cell receptor beta chains from one sample, sequenced in a study of radiation and T cells in renal cell carcinoma. The time point was: baseline pretreatment blood. The treatment denotes: 15 Gy SBRT to primary tumor, nephrectomy 4 weeks later. Assay used: immunoSEQ multiplex PCR; TCRdb lists only in-frame clones, some missing. The data show approximately 100,000 clones, 80% to 90% seen once. The specimen comprised blood, sampled from a patient whose treatment included radiotherapy and nephrectomy. These receptor sequences come from a middle-aged man with renal cell carcinoma.

The J gene is TRBJ1-1, the V gene TRBV6-1, with TRBD1 as a possible D gene (6 bases). This CDR3 has 14 residues. With 6 bases removed from V and 5 bases from J, the gap between germline ends came to 16 bases. The germline V gene has CDR1 MNHNS and CDR2 SASEGT. The CDR3 bases are TGTGCCAGCAGCGACAGACAGGTCTTGACTGAAGCTTTCTTT. The encoded protein is CASSDRQVLTEAFF.

The rearrangement joins TRBV7-9 to TRBJ1-4; D remains unclear. Germline CDR1 and CDR2: SEHNR and FQNEAQ (reference sequence). This CDR3 has 15 residues. V was shortened by 5 bases and J by 5 bases, with 15 bases between the two germline ends. The CDR3 is CASSRLSQGNEKLFF. DNA of the CDR3: TGTGCCAGCAGCAGACTAAGCCAAGGGAATGAAAAACTGTTTTTT.

This clone was seen just once. This rearrangement joins TRBV29-1 to TRBJ1-4; no firm D call. The CDR3 runs to 13 residues. The V gene lost 7 bases and the J gene lost 7 bases, with 16 bases spanning the gap. Per the germline V gene, CDR1 is SQVTM and CDR2 is ANQGSEA. The CDR3 bases are TGCAGCGATAGACCTGTCGGAGGTGAAAAACTGTTTTTT. This translates into CSDRPVGGEKLFF. The entire variable domain, with the rest obtained from reference TRBV29-1 and TRBJ1-4, is as follows: SAVISQKPSRDICQRGTSLTIQCQVDSQVTMMFWYRQQPGQSLTLIATANQGSEATYESGFVIDKFPISRPNLTFSTLTVSNMSPEDSSIYLCSDRPVGGEKLFFGSGTQLSVL.

This chain joins TRBV28 and TRBJ1-1; the D gene is possibly TRBD1 (6 bases). The CDR3 has 11 amino acids. CDR1 MDHEN and CDR2 SYDVKM come from the germline V gene. V was trimmed by 6 bases and J by 10 bases, leaving 12 bases between them. DNA for the CDR3: TGTGCCAGCAGCTCAGGGGTTGTAGCTTTCTTT. It is translated as CASSSGVVAFF.

This clone came up once. The V and J genes are TRBV21-1 and TRBJ1-1; the DNA was not compared with TRBD1, the D call given in the table. TRBV21-1 is flagged as a pseudogene. CDR3 length equals 16 residues. The CDR3 DNA sequence: TGTGCCAGCAGCAAAGTAAGCGGACAGGGCAACACTGAAGCTTTCTTT. Residues: CASSKVSGQGNTEAFF.

The chain joins TRBV9 to TRBJ2-3; 9 bases align to TRBD2. There are 17 residues in the CDR3. Trimming at V came to 3 bases and at J to 0 bases, leaving 8 bases not matched to a gene. From germline, CDR1 is SGDLS and CDR2 YYNGEE. The CDR3 is CASSAGAGGPSTDTQYF. DNA for the CDR3: TGTGCCAGCAGCGCGGGGGCGGGAGGGCCAAGCACAGATACGCAGTATTTT. The full variable domain, with the rest looked up from reference TRBV9 and TRBJ2-3, is DSGVTQTPKHLITATGQRVTLRCSPRSGDLSVYWYQQSLDQGLQFLIQYYNGEERAKGNILERFSAQQFPDLHSELNLSSLELGDSALYFCASSAGAGGPSTDTQYFGPGTRLTVL.

The J gene is TRBJ2-7, the V gene TRBV6-5; TRBD1 agrees at 7 bases. Unmatched junction bases numbered 15, after V lost 4 bases and J lost 9 bases. CDR3 length: 15 amino acids. CDR1 is MNHEY, CDR2 SVGAGI, per germline. CDR3 residues: CASSSPESTGEVQYF. The CDR3 bases are TGTGCCAGCAGTTCCCCGGAATCTACAGGGGAAGTGCAGTACTTC.

The V call is TRBV7-3, the J call TRBJ1-2; D might be TRBD1 (5 bases). CDR1 SGHTA and CDR2 FQGTGA come from the germline V gene. CDR3 length equals 13 residues. Trimming removed 5 bases at V and 7 bases at J, with 14 bases between. The CDR3 DNA reads TGTGCCAGCAGCCAAAGCGAGGGGTTTGGCTACACCTTC. Translating it yields CASSQSEGFGYTF. Supplemented by reference TRBV7-3 and TRBJ1-2, the full variable domain reads GAGVSQTPSNKVTEKGKYVELRCDPISGHTALYWYRQSLGQGPEFLIYFQGTGAADDSGLPNDRFFAVRPEGSVSTLKIQRTERGDSAVYLCASSQSEGFGYTFGSGTRLTVV.

This chain links TRBV6-1 with TRBJ1-5, with D uncertain. The germline gives CDR1 MNHNS, CDR2 SASEGT. This CDR3 is 13 amino acids long. Trimming shortened V by 2 bases and J by 2 bases, and 4 bases separated the two germline ends. Here the CDR3 reads CASSERGNQPQHF. DNA of the CDR3: TGTGCCAGCAGTGAACGGGGCAATCAGCCCCAGCATTTT.

This chain's CDR3 is CASSRTSGGNEQFF. CDR3 in DNA: TGCGCCAGCAGCCGGACTAGCGGGGGAAATGAGCAGTTCTTC. The chain is built from TRBV4-3 and TRBJ2-1; the match to TRBD2 covers 13 bases. The CDR3 has 14 residues. CDR1 is LGHNA and CDR2 is YSLEER in the germline V gene. Trimming at V came to 4 bases and at J to 7 bases, leaving 1 base not matched to a gene.

CDR3 sequence: CASSTRGGRNTEAFF. The DNA for the CDR3 is TGCGCCAGCAGCACCCGTGGAGGGAGGAACACTGAAGCTTTCTTT. The rearrangement links TRBV5-1 to TRBJ1-1; D is ambiguous. CDR3 length equals 15 residues. Trimming removed 4 bases from V and 1 base from J, with 14 bases in between. The germline CDR1 and CDR2 sequences are SGHRS and YFSETQ. Together with reference TRBV5-1 and TRBJ1-1, the CDR3 gives the full variable domain: KAGVTQTPRYLIKTRGQQVTLSCSPISGHRSVSWYQQTPGQGLQFLFEYFSETQRNKGNFPGRFSGRQFSNSRSEMNVSTLELGDSALYLCASSTRGGRNTEAFFGQGTRLTVV.

The rearrangement links TRBV5-6 to TRBJ2-2; D is uncertain. Germline assignment: CDR1 SGHDT and CDR2 YYEEEE. The V end was cut by 2 bases, the J end by 7 bases, with 3 bases between. The CDR3 spans 11 residues. CDR3 sequence (DNA): TGTGCCAGCAGCTTTTACGGGGAGCTGTTTTTT. This gives the protein CASSFYGELFF.

This chain uses TRBV27 with TRBJ2-7; 11 bases match TRBD2. With 4 bases clipped from V and 0 bases from J, the junction kept 8 bases outside the gene matches. This CDR3 comprises 17 residues. CDR1 and CDR2 from the germline V gene are MNHEY and SMNVEV (reference sequence). CDR3: CASSSRTSGGLSYEQYF. The CDR3 bases are TGTGCCAGCAGTTCTCGCACTAGCGGGGGACTCTCCTACGAGCAGTACTTC.

The rearrangement uses TRBV10-3 and TRBJ2-5; 11 bases map to TRBD2. The trim removed 6 bases at V and 7 bases at J, leaving 10 bases unmatched. CDR1 is ENHRY and CDR2 is SYGVKD in the germline V gene. The CDR3 runs to 15 residues. The CDR3 loop reads CAIREGTSGRGTQYF. The CDR3 DNA reads TGTGCCATCAGGGAGGGGACTAGCGGTCGGGGGACCCAGTACTTC.